Given below is one T cell receptor beta chain in context. The data were obtained in a study of shared clonotypes between healthy human individuals. Across the study: CD4 naive and memory got three plates each, CD8 naive two, CD8 memory one.

Each of the donors was a healthy adult who was HIV-negative and had not had a recent acute infection or vaccination. Germline loops: CDR1 SGHAT, CDR2 FQNNGV. Trimming removed 4 bases from V and 4 bases from J; junction bases left unmatched: 5. The CDR3 runs 14 residues. The sorted-subset replicate PCRs were given about 200 ng DNA, which is around 29,000 T cell genomes. Authors' analysis steps: With immunoSEQ giving junction-only sequences and no quality scores, filtering differed. Clones were sequenced by immunoSEQ multiplex PCR, and TCRdb holds only the in-frame ones, with some missing. V and J calls and clone size are copied from that table; D and trimming were computed from the DNA. The top ten clones hold less than 0.55% of a sample with about 1.5 million clones, 95% to 99% of them seen once.

Material: naive CD4+ T cells sorted from blood. Subset defined: CD45RA+ positively selected. The chain employs TRBV11-2 and TRBJ1-2, with 8 nucleotides matching TRBD1. The TCR comes from a young man in good health. CDR3 nucleotide sequence: TGTGCCAGCAGCTATCAGGGGGCGGGCTATGGCTACACCTTC. Translated: CASSYQGAGYGYTF.